A selection of T cell receptor beta chains follows, all from one sample in a study of cytomegalovirus exposure and HLA in healthy donors. Sequenced by immunoSEQ multiplex PCR; TCRdb stores in-frame clones only, minus some. The profile shows 160,000 or so clones, less than 85% of them singletons. Specimen: PBMCs. These receptors were taken from a man between 60 and 75 years old in good health and CMV-seronegative. Each CDR3 is given with its conserved first and last residue.

v_call: TRBV27
j_call: TRBJ2-1
cdr3_aa: CASSSLAGGRYEQFF

v_call: TRBV28
j_call: TRBJ1-2
cdr3_aa: CASSHADRVNGYTF

v_call: TRBV19
j_call: TRBJ2-3
cdr3_aa: CASSIRLAAGTDTQYF

v_call: TRBV7-9
j_call: TRBJ2-7
cdr3_aa: CASSSAGSSYEQYF

v_call: TRBV7-9
j_call: TRBJ2-5
cdr3_aa: CASSPAGGGQETQYF

v_call: TRBV11-2
j_call: -
cdr3_aa: CASSLYHEQYF

v_call: TRBV27
j_call: TRBJ1-4
cdr3_aa: CARRGQGSEKLFF

v_call: TRBV4-3
j_call: TRBJ1-1
cdr3_aa: CASSQDAGMNTEAFF

v_call: TRBV6-1
j_call: TRBJ2-7
cdr3_aa: CASRVDSTYEQYF

v_call: TRBV14
j_call: TRBJ1-1
cdr3_aa: CASSPGTGGRKAFF

v_call: TRBV19
j_call: TRBJ1-2
cdr3_aa: CASSQRLKANYGYTF

v_call: TRBV30
j_call: TRBJ1-3
cdr3_aa: CAWSDWFSGNTIYF

v_call: TRBV5-1
j_call: TRBJ2-1
cdr3_aa: CASSLNTGGNEQFF

v_call: TRBV29-1
j_call: TRBJ2-5
cdr3_aa: CSVARNSGGGETQYF

v_call: TRBV11-2
j_call: TRBJ2-5
cdr3_aa: CASSPRTGNGETQYF

v_call: TRBV29-1
j_call: TRBJ2-5
cdr3_aa: CSVQRQGGETQYF

v_call: TRBV5-5
j_call: TRBJ1-5
cdr3_aa: CASSLVSGAVNQPQHF

v_call: TRBV30
j_call: TRBJ2-5
cdr3_aa: CAWTRGLGVGGTQYF

v_call: TRBV30
j_call: TRBJ1-5
cdr3_aa: CACQGSNSNQPQHF

v_call: TRBV6-4
j_call: TRBJ1-1
cdr3_aa: CASKRGSGQFEAFF

v_call: TRBV6-1
j_call: TRBJ2-7
cdr3_aa: CASSEGPALYEQYF

v_call: TRBV27
j_call: TRBJ2-7
cdr3_aa: CASKDEWTGRGGGLGSYEQYF

v_call: TRBV29-1
j_call: TRBJ2-5
cdr3_aa: CSVVRLAGEETQYF

v_call: TRBV10-1
j_call: TRBJ2-3
cdr3_aa: CASMPSGTDTQYF

v_call: TRBV10-3
j_call: TRBJ2-3
cdr3_aa: CANQQGAEAQYF

v_call: TRBV7-9
j_call: TRBJ2-5
cdr3_aa: CASSPARDQETQYF

v_call: TRBV27
j_call: TRBJ2-7
cdr3_aa: CASSWGLAGGKPYEQYF

v_call: TRBV5-1
j_call: -
cdr3_aa: CASSPGGAGAFYEQYF

v_call: TRBV2
j_call: TRBJ2-3
cdr3_aa: CASSEVNLLDTQYF